One and the same sample provided the 17 T cell receptor beta chains below, sequenced in a study of identical twins. TCRdb recomputed calls from the 5' RACE reads with MiXCR, one row per CDR3 protein. The table records 500,000 to 550,000 distinct CDR3 sequences, approximately 22% of them present only once. The same data also contributed to another study, on T cells expressing NK-cell markers.

The sequenced sample consisted of CD4+ T cells sorted from blood. The receptors derive from a young woman in good health.

J is TRBJ2-3 and V is TRBV10-3; 8 bases agree with TRBD2. The J segment lost 2 bases and the V segment lost 0 bases, leaving 7 bases of the junction unmatched. Germline loops: CDR1 ENHRY, CDR2 SYGVKD. The CDR3 length is 17 residues. The CDR3 DNA reads as TGTGCCATCAGTGAGTCGCTAACGGGGGGGTTCACAGATACGCAGTATTTT. Its translation: CAISESLTGGFTDTQYF.

Here the CDR3 reads CASSLVQGQGFYEQYF. CDR3 nucleotides: TGTGCCAGCAGTTTAGTACAGGGACAGGGTTTCTACGAGCAGTACTTC. The chain couples TRBV27 to TRBJ2-7; 9 bases line up with TRBD1. Per germline, CDR1 MNHEY and CDR2 SMNVEV (reference sequence). Trimming cost V 2 bases and J 3 bases; bases outside gene matches: 8. The CDR3 loop spans 16 amino acids.

The V gene is TRBV29-1, the J gene TRBJ2-5, with D unresolved. CDR3 size: 12 residues. Trimming cost V 4 bases and J 7 bases, with 13 bases left between them. Germline V gene data show CDR1 as SQVTM and CDR2 as ANQGSEA. CDR3 coding DNA: TGCAGCGTTGGTCTTAGCCTCGGGACCCAGTACTTC. Translation: CSVGLSLGTQYF.

The J gene is TRBJ1-2, the V gene TRBV2, with D hard to call. Germline V lookup: CDR1 SNHLY, CDR2 FYNNEI. V lost 6 bases, J lost 6 bases, and 11 bases lay in between. The CDR3 runs 12 residues. The CDR3 DNA reads TGTGCCAGCAGAAGGATACCTGATGGCTACACCTTC. Translated: CASRRIPDGYTF.

This clonotype was seen a few times. The chain's CDR3 is CASSHGTVSLVSFF. CDR3 DNA sequence: TGTGCCAGCAGTCATGGGACAGTCTCTTTGGTATCTTTCTTT. This chain uses TRBV12-3 or TRBV12-4 with TRBJ1-1; 7 bases line up with TRBD1. The V gene end was trimmed by 5 bases and the J gene end by 12 bases; junction bases not matched to a gene: 15. CDR3 size: 14 residues.

The chain employs TRBV20-1 and TRBJ2-7; D remains ambiguous. V dropped 1 base and J dropped 6 bases, with 10 bases sitting between them. This CDR3 is built from 12 residues. Looked up from germline, CDR1 is DFQATT and CDR2 is SNEGSKA (reference sequence). The DNA for the CDR3 is TGCAGTGCTAGAGGGCAGGATCGCGAGCAGTACTTC. Translation: CSARGQDREQYF.

This clonotype has just a few counts. The V and J genes are TRBV2 and TRBJ2-1; no firm D call. Germline V gene lookup returns CDR1 SNHLY and CDR2 FYNNEI. V dropped 8 bases and J dropped 0 bases, with 14 bases sitting between them. The CDR3 length is 15 residues. The CDR3 region has the DNA TGTGCCAGCGGGAAGAGCCCAGACTCCTACAATGAGCAGTTCTTC. This sequence encodes CASGKSPDSYNEQFF.

This clonotype was seen only a few times. J is TRBJ2-6 and V is TRBV29-1; the match to TRBD1 covers 8 bases. Germline values: CDR1 SQVTM, CDR2 ANQGSEA. The junction had 2 bases not matched to a gene; V was cut back by 5 bases and J by 2 bases. The CDR3 loop spans 14 amino acids. For the CDR3, the DNA is TGCAGCGTTAAACAGGGGGCTGGGGCCAACGTCCTGACTTTC. As protein: CSVKQGAGANVLTF.

The rearrangement joins TRBV12-3 or TRBV12-4 to TRBJ1-2, with D possibly matching TRBD1 (6 bases). The CDR3 length is 13 residues. Trimming took off 3 bases at V and 8 bases at J, with 13 bases between the two ends. DNA for the CDR3: TGTGCCAGCAGTTTCCAGGGGTTGAGCGGCTACACCTTC. This sequence encodes CASSFQGLSGYTF.

In its sample, this clonotype was seen many times. This rearrangement joins TRBV29-1 to TRBJ2-3; D is unresolved. The CDR3 length is 12 residues. With 1 base removed from V and 6 bases from J, the gap between germline ends came to 8 bases. CDR1 is SQVTM, CDR2 ANQGSEA, per germline. CDR3 sequence reads: CSVEVLLDTQYF. In nucleotides, the CDR3 is TGCAGCGTTGAAGTTCTGCTGGATACGCAGTATTTT.

This clonotype was recorded a few times. The J gene is TRBJ2-3, the V gene TRBV4-2; D possibly corresponds to TRBD1 (6 bases). The CDR3 has 15 residues. V dropped 5 bases and J dropped 4 bases, with 16 bases sitting between them. CDR1 is LGHNA, CDR2 YNFKEQ, per germline. The CDR3: CASSKGDIGADTQYF. CDR3 sequence (DNA): TGTGCCAGCAGCAAAGGGGACATAGGCGCAGATACGCAGTATTTT.

This clonotype turned up a few times. The J gene is TRBJ1-3, the V gene TRBV27; 9 nucleotides agree with TRBD1. Trimming cost V 5 bases and J 5 bases; bases outside gene matches: 4. This CDR3 region has 14 residues. In germline, CDR1 is MNHEY, CDR2 SMNVEV (reference sequence). The chain's CDR3 is CASSDGQGRNTIYF. CDR3 nucleotides: TGTGCCAGCAGTGACGGACAGGGGCGAAACACCATATATTTT.

CDR3 sequence: CASSEAYQGSYNEQFF. The CDR3 region has the DNA TGTGCCAGCAGTGAAGCTTATCAGGGCTCCTACAATGAGCAGTTCTTC. The rearrangement links TRBV2 to TRBJ2-1; D might be TRBD1 (5 bases). Germline loops: CDR1 SNHLY, CDR2 FYNNEI. V was pared by 0 bases and J by 0 bases, with 9 bases between. The CDR3 covers 16 residues.

The rearrangement links TRBV6-2 or TRBV6-3 to TRBJ2-2; 11 bases line up with TRBD2. The germline gives CDR1 MNHEY, CDR2 SVGEGT. Trimming took 8 bases from V and 4 from J; bases not matched to a gene: 18. The CDR3 has 19 residues. DNA of the CDR3: TGTGCCAGCTGCGGACTGGGACTAGCGGTGAAGTATAGCACCGGGGAGCTGTTTTTT. It codes for CASCGLGLAVKYSTGELFF.

The chain employs TRBV7-2 and TRBJ2-1, with TRBD1 matching over 8 bases. The CDR3 consists of 17 residues. Trimming at V came to 5 bases and at J to 6 bases, leaving 15 bases not matched to a gene. CDR1 is SGHTA, CDR2 FQGNSA, per germline. The CDR3 is CASSLRQDRARTNEQFF. The CDR3 DNA reads TGTGCCAGCAGCCTACGGCAGGACAGGGCTCGTACCAATGAGCAGTTCTTC. Complete variable domain (other parts from reference TRBV7-2 and TRBJ2-1): GAGVSQSPSNKVTEKGKDVELRCDPISGHTALYWYRQSLGQGLEFLIYFQGNSAPDKSGLPSDRFSAERTGGSVSTLTIQRTQQEDSAVYLCASSLRQDRARTNEQFFGPGTRLTVL.

The CDR3 DNA sequence: TGTGCCAGCATCAAATGGGGCAGGCAGAACACTGAAGCTTTCTTT. Encoded protein: CASIKWGRQNTEAFF. The rearrangement uses TRBV6-1 and TRBJ1-1; TRBD1 is a possible D gene (5 bases). This CDR3 is built from 15 residues. Germline assignment: CDR1 MNHNS and CDR2 SASEGT. V lost 7 bases to trimming and J lost 1 base, with 16 bases between them.

This clonotype has more than one count but fewer than ten. The rearrangement uses TRBV7-3 and TRBJ2-3, with 8 bases that match TRBD2. Germline lookup yields CDR1 SGHTA and CDR2 FQGTGA. Unmatched junction bases numbered 7, after V lost 4 bases and J lost 1 base. The CDR3 spans 16 residues. The CDR3 bases are TGTGCCAGCAGCTCTTACGGGGGGGCCGGCACAGATACGCAGTATTTT. Protein sequence: CASSSYGGAGTDTQYF.